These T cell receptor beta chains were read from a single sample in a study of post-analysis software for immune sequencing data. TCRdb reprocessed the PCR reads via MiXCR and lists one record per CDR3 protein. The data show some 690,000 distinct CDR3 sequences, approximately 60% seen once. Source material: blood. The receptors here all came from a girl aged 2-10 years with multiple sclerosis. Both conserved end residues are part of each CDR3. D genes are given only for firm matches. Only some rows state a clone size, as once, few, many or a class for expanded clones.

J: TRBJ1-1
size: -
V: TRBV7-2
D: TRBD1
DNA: TGTGCCAGCAGCTTACTAGGACAGGGGGCCCCTCGGGACACTGAAGCTTTCTTT
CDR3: CASSLLGQGAPRDTEAFF

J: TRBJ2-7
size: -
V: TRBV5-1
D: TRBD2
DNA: TGCGCCAGCAGCTTGGCCCCTAGCGGGGGGGCCTACGAGCAGTACTTC
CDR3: CASSLAPSGGAYEQYF

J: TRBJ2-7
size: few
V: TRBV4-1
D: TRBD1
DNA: TGCGCCAGCAGCGTGACGACAGGGGGCTACGAGCAGTACTTC
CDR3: CASSVTTGGYEQYF

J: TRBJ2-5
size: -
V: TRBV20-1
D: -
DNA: TGCAGTGCTCGCTTGTCTCAGAGAGAGACCCAGTACTTC
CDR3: CSARLSQRETQYF

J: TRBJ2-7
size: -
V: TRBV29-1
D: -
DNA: TGCAGCGTTGTCAAAGCGCCCCGCGGGCTCGGGCAGTACTTC
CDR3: CSVVKAPRGLGQYF

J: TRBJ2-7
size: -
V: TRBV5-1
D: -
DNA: TGCGCCAGCGGCCTAAAGGCAGGGTTGCACGAGCAGTACTTC
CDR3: CASGLKAGLHEQYF

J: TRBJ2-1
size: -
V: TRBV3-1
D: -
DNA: TGTGCCAGCAGCCAAGTGAGCGGAGTCTCCTACAATGAGCAGTTCTTC
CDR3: CASSQVSGVSYNEQFF

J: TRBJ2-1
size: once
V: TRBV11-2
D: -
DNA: TGTGCCAGCAGCTTAAGGGCTGAGGGATACAATGAGCAGTTCTTC
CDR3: CASSLRAEGYNEQFF

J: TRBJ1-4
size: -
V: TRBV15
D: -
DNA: TGTGCCACCAGCCTTAACATGGGGGTAACTAATGAAAAACGGTTTTTT
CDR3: CATSLNMGVTNEKRFF

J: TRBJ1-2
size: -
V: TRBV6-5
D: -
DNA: TGTGCCAGCAGGAAAGGGGGTTATAACTATGGCTACACCTTC
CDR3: CASRKGGYNYGYTF

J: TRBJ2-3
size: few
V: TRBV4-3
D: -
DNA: TGCGCCAGCAGCCAAGGGCTGGTTAGCACAGATACGCAGTATTTT
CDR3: CASSQGLVSTDTQYF

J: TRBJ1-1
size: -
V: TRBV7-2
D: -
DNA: TGTGCCAGCAACCTTATGGAGGTCAGGGGTACTGAAGCTTTCTTT
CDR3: CASNLMEVRGTEAFF

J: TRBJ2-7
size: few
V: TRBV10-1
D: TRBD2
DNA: TGCGCCAGCAGTGAGTCGACTAGCGGAGCCTACGAGCAGTACTTC
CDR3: CASSESTSGAYEQYF

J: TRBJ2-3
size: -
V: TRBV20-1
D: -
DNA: TGCAGTGCTAGCTTCGTCCCAGCAGATACGCAGTATTTT
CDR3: CSASFVPADTQYF

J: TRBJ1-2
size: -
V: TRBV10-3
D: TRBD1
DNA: TGTGCCATCAGTAAGGGACAGGGATACGGCTACACCTTC
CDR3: CAISKGQGYGYTF

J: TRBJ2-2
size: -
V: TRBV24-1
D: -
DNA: TGTGCCACCAGGCCCAGCGACAGCGCGAACACCGGGGAGCTGTTTTTT
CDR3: CATRPSDSANTGELFF

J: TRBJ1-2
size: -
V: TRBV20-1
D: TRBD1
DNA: TGCAGTGCTAGAGGAGGACAGGGAGTAAACATCTATGACTACACCTTC
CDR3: CSARGGQGVNIYDYTF

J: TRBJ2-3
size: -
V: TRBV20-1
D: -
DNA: TGCAGTGCTAGCTACGGAATCGATACGCAGTATTTT
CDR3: CSASYGIDTQYF

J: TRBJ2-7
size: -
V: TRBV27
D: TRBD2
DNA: TGTGCCAGCAGTTTACTCGGGACTAGCGGTCCGGACGAGCAGTACTTC
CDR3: CASSLLGTSGPDEQYF

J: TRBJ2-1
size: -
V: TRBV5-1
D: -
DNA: TGCGCCAGCAGCCACGGGACACCAGTCGATGAGCAGTTCTTC
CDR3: CASSHGTPVDEQFF

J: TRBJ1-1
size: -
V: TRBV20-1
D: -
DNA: TGCAGTGCTAGAGTATCCGGGAGGAGGGAGGAAGCTTTCTTT
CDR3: CSARVSGRREEAFF

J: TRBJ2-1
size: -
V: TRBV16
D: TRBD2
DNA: TGTGCCAGCAGCCAATCGAGAGGACTAGCGGGAGTTAATGAGCAGTTCTTC
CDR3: CASSQSRGLAGVNEQFF

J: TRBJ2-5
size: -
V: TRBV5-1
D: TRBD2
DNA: TGCGCCAGCAGCGCGGGAGGGCGGAGGTTGGAGACCCAGTACTTC
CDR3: CASSAGGRRLETQYF

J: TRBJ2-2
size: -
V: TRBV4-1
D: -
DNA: TGCGCCAGCAGCCACCTACCGGGACACTCAAGCGACACCGGGGAGCTGTTTTTT
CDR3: CASSHLPGHSSDTGELFF

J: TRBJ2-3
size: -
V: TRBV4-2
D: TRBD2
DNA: TGTGCCAGCAGACGCGGACTAGCGGGGGCTACAAGGGGGACATACACAGATACGCAGTATTTT
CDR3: CASRRGLAGATRGTYTDTQYF

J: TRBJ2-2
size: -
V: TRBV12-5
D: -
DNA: TGTGCTAGTGGTTTGCAGGGAACCGGGGAGCTGTTTTTT
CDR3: CASGLQGTGELFF

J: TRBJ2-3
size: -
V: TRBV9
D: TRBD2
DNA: TGTGCCAGCAGCGTAGTGGGACTAGCGGGGGGAATCGGGACAGATACGCAGTATTTT
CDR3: CASSVVGLAGGIGTDTQYF

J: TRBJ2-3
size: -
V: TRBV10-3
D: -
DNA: TGTGCCATCAGTCTAGGAGATACGCAGTATTTT
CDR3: CAISLGDTQYF

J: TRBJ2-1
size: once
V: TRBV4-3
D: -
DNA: TGCGCCAGCAGCCAAGTGCCTAAGGGGGGTTACAATGAGCAGTTCTTC
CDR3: CASSQVPKGGYNEQFF

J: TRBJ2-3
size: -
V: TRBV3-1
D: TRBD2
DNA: TGTGCCAGTATGACTAGCGGGGGAAGAGATACGCAGTATTTT
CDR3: CASMTSGGRDTQYF

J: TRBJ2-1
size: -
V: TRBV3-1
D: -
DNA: TGTGCCAGTAGCCCGGAGGGTGAGCAGTTCTTC
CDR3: CASSPEGEQFF

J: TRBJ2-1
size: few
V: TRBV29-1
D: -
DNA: TGCAGCGTTGAAGATCTGCGCGGGCGGGATGAGCAGTTCTTC
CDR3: CSVEDLRGRDEQFF

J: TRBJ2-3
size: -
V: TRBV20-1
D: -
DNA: TGCAGTGCTAGAGACCATCAGGGGCGCGGAGATACGCAGTATTTT
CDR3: CSARDHQGRGDTQYF